The 25 T cell receptor beta chains given below trace back to one sample, sequenced in a study of T cell changes during pregnancy in multiple sclerosis. The method was immunoSEQ multiplex PCR; TCRdb's version includes in-frame clones alone and lacks a portion of them. This sample yields 30,000 to 40,000 clones, of which about 90% are seen a single time; 2.8% belongs to the top ten. This material consisted of CD4+ T cells from peripheral blood mononuclear cells, taken in the third trimester of pregnancy. All receptors derive from a female donor in good health, enrolled as a control in a pregnancy study.

The CDR3 region has the DNA TGTGCCAGCAGCTTAGAAAGGGGTGAGCAGTTCTTC. Translated: CASSLERGEQFF. The rearrangement uses TRBV7-9 and TRBJ2-1; D may be TRBD1 (5 bases). V shed 1 base and J shed 9 bases, with 7 bases lying between them. In germline, CDR1 is SEHNR, CDR2 FQNEAQ (reference sequence). The CDR3 totals 12 residues.

The rearrangement uses TRBV7-2 and TRBJ2-7, with TRBD2 matching 10 bases. Unmatched junction bases numbered 13, after V lost 7 bases and J lost 4 bases. The CDR3 extends over 16 amino acids. The V gene's germline CDR1 is SGHTA and CDR2 FQGNSA. The CDR3 region is CASTKRAGTSAYEQYF. The CDR3, as DNA: TGTGCCAGCACAAAGAGAGCCGGGACTAGCGCTTACGAGCAGTACTTC.

This rearrangement joins TRBV5-4 to TRBJ2-2; D perhaps matches TRBD1 (5 bases). CDR1 and CDR2 (germline): SGHNT, YYREEE (reference sequence). Trimming removed 4 bases at V and 4 bases at J, with 8 bases between. The CDR3 spans 13 residues. The CDR3 spells CASSTDSTGELFF. In nucleotides, the CDR3 is TGTGCCAGCAGCACAGACAGCACCGGGGAGCTGTTTTTT. Looking up the rest from reference TRBV5-4 and TRBJ2-2 gives the full variable domain: ETGVTQSPTHLIKTRGQQVTLRCSSQSGHNTVSWYQQALGQGPQFIFQYYREEENGRGNFPPRFSGLQFPNYSSELNVNALELDDSALYLCASSTDSTGELFFGEGSRLTVL.

The V gene is TRBV15, the J gene TRBJ1-1; the match to TRBD1 covers 9 bases. This CDR3 contains 15 residues. The J segment lost 2 bases and the V segment lost 4 bases, leaving 5 bases of the junction unmatched. Germline V gene data show CDR1 as LNHNV and CDR2 as YYDKDF (reference sequence). CDR3 nucleotide sequence: TGTGCCACCAGCAAACAACAGGGGGCTAACACTGAAGCTTTCTTT. Translation: CATSKQQGANTEAFF. The full variable domain, completed using reference TRBV15 and TRBJ1-1, is DAMVIQNPRYQVTQFGKPVTLSCSQTLNHNVMYWYQQKSSQAPKLLFHYYDKDFNNEADTPDNFQSRRPNTSFCFLDIRSPGLGDTAMYLCATSKQQGANTEAFFGQGTRLTVV.

V gene TRBV2 combines with J gene TRBJ1-2; D is perhaps TRBD1 (6 bases). Trimming removed 4 bases at V and 8 bases at J, with 17 bases between. The V gene's germline CDR1 is SNHLY and CDR2 FYNNEI. The CDR3 consists of 14 residues. CDR3 coding DNA: TGTGCCAGCAGTGGAGTCAGGGGAAGAGGGGGCTACACCTTC. This sequence encodes CASSGVRGRGGYTF.

The chain links TRBV5-6 to TRBJ2-1; 7 nucleotides agree with TRBD2. The CDR3 runs 12 residues. The J segment lost 12 bases and the V segment lost 4 bases, leaving 7 bases of the junction unmatched. Germline CDR1 is SGHDT and CDR2 is YYEEEE. CDR3 bases: TGTGCCAGCAGCAGCACCGGGGGGAGGCAGTTCTTC. Protein sequence: CASSSTGGRQFF.

By frequency in the sample, this clone is medium-sized. This chain uses TRBV11-2 with TRBJ2-1; 7 nucleotides agree with TRBD2. The CDR3 is 17 amino acids. Germline lookup yields CDR1 SGHAT and CDR2 FQNNGV. V shed 2 bases and J 6 bases; nucleotides not matched to a gene: 13. As DNA, the CDR3 is TGTGCCAGCAGCTTACCCGGGACTACCCGCCCTGGCAATGAGCAGTTCTTC. This gives the protein CASSLPGTTRPGNEQFF.

CDR3 residues: CASSAGQAVQPQHF. The CDR3 DNA sequence: TGTGCCAGCAGTGCAGGACAGGCGGTTCAGCCCCAGCATTTT. V usage is TRBV9 and J usage is TRBJ1-5; 7 bases match TRBD1. Germline lookup yields CDR1 SGDLS and CDR2 YYNGEE. V lost 5 bases to trimming and J lost 6 bases; unmatched junction nucleotides: 8. This CDR3 has 14 amino acids.

The rearrangement links TRBV7-2 to TRBJ1-6; D is ambiguous. V shed 1 base and J shed 7 bases, with 8 bases lying between them. The V gene's germline CDR1 is SGHTA and CDR2 FQGNSA. CDR3 length: 14 residues. The CDR3 is CASSLGVPNSPLHF. The CDR3 nucleotides are TGTGCCAGCAGCTTAGGAGTTCCAAATTCACCCCTCCACTTT.

This clone has more than one count but fewer than ten. The genes are TRBV7-6 and TRBJ2-3; D not resolved. The CDR3 is 14 residues long. Per germline, CDR1 SGHVS and CDR2 FNYEAQ. Trimming took 5 bases from V and 4 from J, leaving 13 bases between them. The CDR3 DNA reads TGTGCCAGCAGCCTGAACTGGGCCGCAGATACGCAGTATTTT. It is translated as CASSLNWAADTQYF.

This clone was observed once. The chain recombines TRBV19 with TRBJ2-5; 9 bases are a match to TRBD1. Trimming removed 4 bases from V and 3 bases from J; junction bases left unmatched: 9. Germline V gives CDR1 LNHDA, CDR2 SQIVND (reference sequence). This CDR3 is built from 16 residues. CDR3 sequence: CASSTGTGSGEETQYF. For the CDR3, the DNA is TGTGCCAGTAGTACTGGGACAGGGAGTGGGGAAGAGACCCAGTACTTC.

This rearrangement joins TRBV12-1 to TRBJ2-3; the DNA was not used to check the table's D call, TRBD1. TRBV12-1 constitutes a pseudogene. This CDR3 region has 15 residues. CDR3 in DNA: TGTGCCAGCAGCTCTCGACAGGGGCGCACAGATACGCAGTATTTT. This gives the protein CASSSRQGRTDTQYF.

The V call is TRBV29-1, the J call TRBJ2-3, with TRBD1 matching 9 bases. Looked up from germline, CDR1 is SQVTM and CDR2 is ANQGSEA. CDR3 length: 14 amino acids. CDR3 sequence: CSYAGTGSTDTQYF. CDR3 coding DNA: TGCAGTTATGCTGGGACAGGGAGCACAGATACGCAGTATTTT.

The chain uses TRBV7-2 and TRBJ2-3, with D perhaps TRBD1 (5 bases). The CDR3 extends over 16 amino acids. Trimming took 2 bases from V and 4 from J, leaving 16 bases between them. CDR1 SGHTA and CDR2 FQGNSA come from the germline V gene. CDR3 DNA sequence: TGTGCCAGCAGCTTAAGTCTGGGGCTACGCGCAGATACGCAGTATTTT. It yields the protein CASSLSLGLRADTQYF.

The genes are TRBV7-2 and TRBJ1-5; TRBD1 aligns across 10 bases. This CDR3 has 16 residues. Trimming took 1 base from V and 5 from J; bases not matched to a gene: 5. Per germline, CDR1 SGHTA and CDR2 FQGNSA. The CDR3 reads CASSLETGGAYQPQHF. The DNA of the CDR3 is TGTGCCAGCAGCTTAGAGACAGGGGGCGCTTATCAGCCCCAGCATTTT.

This chain joins TRBV27 and TRBJ2-1, with 8 bases that match TRBD1. This CDR3 has 16 amino acids. The junction had 16 bases not matched to a gene; V was cut back by 2 bases and J by 13 bases. Germline CDR1 and CDR2: MNHEY and SMNVEV (reference sequence). CDR3 nucleotide sequence: TGTGCCAGCAGTTTAGGCGCAGGGGGCGACCTAAACAAACAGTTCTTC. Amino acids: CASSLGAGGDLNKQFF.

This clone was found once. The CDR3 DNA reads TGTGCCAGCAGCTTAGATCCGGGAACCAACTCTGGAAACACCATATATTTT. Residues: CASSLDPGTNSGNTIYF. The chain has TRBV11-3 and TRBJ1-3, with D uncertain. CDR1 SGHNT and CDR2 YENEEA come from the germline V gene. The V gene lost 0 bases and the J gene lost 0 bases, with 12 bases spanning the gap. This CDR3 spans 17 amino acids.

The rearrangement joins TRBV4-3 to TRBJ2-7; 9 nucleotides line up with TRBD2. After removal of 3 bases from V and 5 bases from J, the junction contained 5 bases not matched to a gene. CDR1 is LGHNA, CDR2 YSLEER, per germline. The CDR3 runs 14 residues. CDR3 bases: TGCGCCAGCAGCCAGGGACTAGCTAGCGACGAGCAGTACTTC. Its translation is CASSQGLASDEQYF.

CDR3 sequence reads: CATSRPGQGAGNSPLHF. CDR3 nucleotide sequence: TGTGCCACCAGCAGACCGGGACAGGGGGCTGGTAATTCACCCCTCCACTTT. This rearrangement joins TRBV15 to TRBJ1-6, with 12 bases lining up with TRBD1. Germline V gene sequence: CDR1 LNHNV, CDR2 YYDKDF (reference sequence). This CDR3 contains 17 residues. Trimming cost V 2 bases and J 6 bases; bases outside gene matches: 5. Supplemented by reference TRBV15 and TRBJ1-6, the full variable domain reads DAMVIQNPRYQVTQFGKPVTLSCSQTLNHNVMYWYQQKSSQAPKLLFHYYDKDFNNEADTPDNFQSRRPNTSFCFLDIRSPGLGDTAMYLCATSRPGQGAGNSPLHFGNGTRLTVT.

The J gene is TRBJ2-3, the V gene TRBV27, with 7 positions matching TRBD1. The length of the CDR3 is 15 residues. Germline trimming cut 5 bases from V and 1 base from J; bases unmatched to any gene: 6. Germline V gene lookup returns CDR1 MNHEY and CDR2 SMNVEV (reference sequence). CDR3 in amino acids: CASSRTGTGTDTQYF. CDR3 bases: TGTGCCAGCAGTCGAACCGGGACAGGCACAGATACGCAGTATTTT.

This clone has a single count. This chain uses TRBV15 with TRBJ1-1; unclear D gene. This CDR3 has 16 residues. The germline CDR1 and CDR2 sequences are LNHNV and YYDKDF (reference sequence). The V end was cut by 1 base, the J end by 2 bases, with 14 bases between. The CDR3 is CATSRAPRARNTEAFF. CDR3 sequence (DNA): TGTGCCACCAGCAGAGCCCCTCGCGCCCGAAACACTGAAGCTTTCTTT. The full variable domain, with the rest looked up from reference TRBV15 and TRBJ1-1, is DAMVIQNPRYQVTQFGKPVTLSCSQTLNHNVMYWYQQKSSQAPKLLFHYYDKDFNNEADTPDNFQSRRPNTSFCFLDIRSPGLGDTAMYLCATSRAPRARNTEAFFGQGTRLTVV.

This clone showed up just once. This chain connects TRBV27 to TRBJ1-3; 10 positions agree with TRBD1. J lost 9 bases, V lost 2 bases, and 10 bases had no gene match. There are 16 residues in the CDR3. Per germline, CDR1 MNHEY and CDR2 SMNVEV (reference sequence). The CDR3 DNA sequence: TGTGCCAGCAGTTTAATCGCCCCCGGACAGGGGGGCACCATATATTTT. Its protein is CASSLIAPGQGGTIYF.

The rearrangement joins TRBV11-2 to TRBJ2-7; 8 nucleotides line up with TRBD1. The CDR3 sequence is 13 residues long. The germline gives CDR1 SGHAT, CDR2 FQNNGV. Unmatched junction bases numbered 6, after V lost 5 bases and J lost 6 bases. The CDR3 region has the DNA TGTGCCAGCAGCCTCAGGGGGCGTACCGAGCAGTACTTC. Translating gives CASSLRGRTEQYF.

CDR3 sequence (DNA): TGTGCCAGCAGGAGGGGGACAGGGGGTGGGAAACTGTTTTTT. Its protein is CASRRGTGGGKLFF. The chain is built from TRBV9 and TRBJ1-4; 11 bases fit TRBD1. The ends lost 5 bases at V and 11 bases at J; junction bases unmatched: 8. This CDR3 is 14 amino acids long. The V gene's germline CDR1 is SGDLS and CDR2 YYNGEE.

The chain uses TRBV5-4 and TRBJ1-1; 9 bases align to TRBD1. The V gene's germline CDR1 is SGHNT and CDR2 YYREEE (reference sequence). The CDR3 consists of 14 residues. Losses at the gene ends were 4 bases for V and 7 bases for J; bases not matched to a gene: 8. The CDR3 sequence is CASSTGQGMGEAFF. CDR3 nucleotide sequence: TGTGCCAGCAGCACAGGACAGGGGATGGGTGAAGCTTTCTTT. The full variable domain, completed using reference TRBV5-4 and TRBJ1-1, is ETGVTQSPTHLIKTRGQQVTLRCSSQSGHNTVSWYQQALGQGPQFIFQYYREEENGRGNFPPRFSGLQFPNYSSELNVNALELDDSALYLCASSTGQGMGEAFFGQGTRLTVV.